This T cell receptor beta chain was recovered during a study of OX40 agonist ivuxolimab in advanced cancers. Study as a whole: Patients were given ivuxolimab, an antibody that agonizes OX40 (CD134). Overall study findings and caveats: The CD4+ and CD8+ T cells in the blood had expanded clonally by week 6 at 0.1 to 3.0 mg/kg.

This clone appeared once. The antigen remains unidentified. Produced via immunoSEQ multiplex PCR; TCRdb's table is partial and in-frame only. Among fewer than 110,000 clones listed, roughly 90% were seen once. The sample consisted of CD4+ or CD8+ T cells sorted from blood, taken in a trial of the OX40 agonist ivuxolimab. This receptor was identified in an adult with an advanced solid tumor such as melanoma, head and neck, liver or kidney cancer.

As DNA, the CDR3 is TGCGCCAGCAGCCAGACAACGGCAGCGGGGGACATAAATGAGCAGTTCTTC. Encoded protein: CASSQTTAAGDINEQFF. The chain carries TRBV4-3 and TRBJ2-1; 8 bases are shared with TRBD2. This CDR3 contains 17 residues. V shed 3 bases and J 7 bases; nucleotides not matched to a gene: 14. The germline CDR1 and CDR2 sequences are LGHNA and YSLEER.